This T cell receptor beta chain emerged from a study of T cells in Graves' hyperthyroidism and ophthalmopathy (dated by TCRdb to between 2018 and 2021). Background on the whole study: Peripheral blood samples were taken at the time of initial diagnosis, prior to any treatment. The 80 to 100 discovery patients were randomly divided into training and test sets at a 7:3 ratio. Thyroid tissue and blood T-cell repertoires from about 6 Graves' hyperthyroidism patients were also compared in the study. A discovery cohort of roughly 96 patients, 43 with Graves' ophthalmopathy and about 58 with stable Graves' hyperthyroidism, was used to find distinguishing TCR V-J signatures. The paper reports TCR Vbeta CDR3 sequencing of over 120 peripheral blood samples: around 45 ophthalmopathy, under 80 hyperthyroidism and 17 progressor patients. Prospective prediction of ophthalmopathy was tested in an independent validation cohort consisting of 18 hyperthyroidism patients and some 17 patients who later progressed to ophthalmopathy. After blood sampling, hyperthyroidism patients were treated with methimazole at a starting dose of 30 mg daily, and ophthalmopathy patients were treated with high-dose intravenous methylprednisolone.

General findings and caveats noted by the study authors: Blood samples also contained most of the expanded thyroid clonotypes (frequency above 0.001), which suggests that blood repertoires may reflect thyroid immune responses. In validation, the model predicted progression to ophthalmopathy a median of about 6.5 months before onset, with roughly 68% sensitivity and just under 75% specificity. No statistical method was used to fix the sample size in advance, and group allocation was not hidden from the investigators. In cross-validation, a model built on a 13 V-J signature told ophthalmopathy apart from stable hyperthyroidism with roughly 87% sensitivity and approximately 81% specificity, and in testing the same model reached 80%/75%.

V is pared back by 0 bases and J by 8 bases, with 13 bases lying between the germline termini. The CDR3 sequence holds 14 residues, the cysteine and phenylalanine included. Just the 42-base CDR3 DNA is kept, in frame starting at base 1. The germline V gene (reference sequence) yields MNHEY for CDR1 and SMNVEV for CDR2. Moderately to severely active disease, a Clinical Activity Score of at least 3, a NOSPECS grade of at least 4, and a duration under 3 months were present in ophthalmopathy patients. Patients with uncontrolled infections, other autoimmune diseases, pregnancy or lactation were excluded. Clinical symptoms, serum thyroxine and TRAb, thyroid ultrasound, and orbital computed tomography formed the basis for the diagnoses. Ficoll-Paque density gradient centrifugation was used to isolate PBMCs from approximately 10 ml of fresh peripheral blood. Total RNA was extracted with Trizol reagent, and quality was checked on an Agilent 2100 Bioanalyzer.

The TCR beta CDR3 regions were amplified from the RNA transcripts. A first-round RT-PCR of the TCR CDR3 used the HTBI primer set with the Qiagen OneStep RT-PCR kit. Libraries were constructed in a second round of multiplex PCR, after which size selection and purification were carried out. Sequencing of the libraries was done on an Illumina HiSeq2000 using paired-end 100 bp reads. Per the source publication's procedure: SOAPnuke was used to process the raw data, with reads discarded if the reads contained adapters or uncalled bases, had a mean Phred below 15, or lacked an exact constant-primer or identifier match. COPE v1.2.5 was used to merge high-quality paired reads, and clonotypes were defined as unique nucleotide sequences. MiTCR v1.1 was used to align clonotypes to the IMGT TRBV, TRBD and TRBJ reference segments. Only V-J combinations with frequency above 0.0001, covering 99% to 99.2% of repertoires, were analysed. A TCS score was defined as the ratio of F50 (clonal expansion) to E x V (chaos), with BLOSUM62-based TCRdist applied between CDR3 peptides within each V-J. Welch's t-statistics and random forest reduced some 510 V-J features to 10 to 15, which were used in a naive Bayes classifier (R e1071). The Morisita-Horn index was used to measure how similar the thyroid and blood repertoires were. Clones were called with MiXCR by TCRdb after fastp trimmed the public reads at Q25, and only in-frame beta chains were retained. Rows matching on CDR3 protein sequence are summarized as one entry with the most common DNA and genes. TCRdb, rather than the study authors, made the V and J calls. In this sample the table shows about 610,000 distinct CDR3 sequences, about 15% of which occur a single time. The ten largest clones capture around 4.5% of the sample.

This clonotype was found many times. Which antigen it targets is not known. Base qualities were left out, and no much larger clone turns up one base away. The sequencing input was blood. The clonotype originates from a woman aged 40 to 50 with Graves' ophthalmopathy. The chain links TRBV27 with TRBJ2-5; no confident D gene assignment can be made. The DNA is TGTGCCAGCAGTTTATCGGTCGGAGTCGGAACCCAGTACTTC. It encodes CASSLSVGVGTQYF.